The 4 T cell receptor beta chains given below trace back to one sample, sequenced in a study of cytomegalovirus exposure and HLA in healthy donors. In the PCR, 60 Vbeta and 13 Jbeta primers were used. Repertoires were generated with immunoSEQ multiplex PCR, while TCRdb's copy carries only in-frame clones and drops some. The repertoire has about 110,000 clones, over 60% of them found once; the top ten carry under 3%. The sequencing sample was made of PBMCs. The receptor source for this set is a woman aged 55 to 70 in good health and CMV-seropositive.

This chain connects TRBV6-1 to TRBJ1-2; 10 bases agree with TRBD1. This CDR3 region has 13 residues. V trimming: 5 bases; J trimming: 9 bases; junction bases outside the gene matches: 6. Germline CDR1 is MNHNS and CDR2 is SASEGT. The CDR3 here is CASSYGTGVSYTF. The DNA of the CDR3 is TGTGCCAGCAGTTATGGGACAGGGGTTAGCTACACCTTC.

This sequence joins TRBV5-5 and TRBJ1-2, with TRBD1 identical over 8 bases. J gave up 5 bases and V 4 bases, and 7 bases lay outside the gene matches. The CDR3 is made up of 14 amino acids. From germline, CDR1 is SGHKS and CDR2 YYEKEE (reference sequence). The CDR3 DNA is TGTGCCAGCAGCCCCCTGACAGGGGTTTATGGCTACACCTTC. Translation gives CASSPLTGVYGYTF.

The chain links TRBV19 to TRBJ1-1, with a possible D match to TRBD1 (6 bases). This CDR3 region has 14 residues. The germline V gene has CDR1 LNHDA and CDR2 SQIVND (reference sequence). The germline V and J ends were trimmed by 6 bases and 6 bases, with 17 bases remaining between them. CDR3 coding DNA: TGTGCCAGTAGCCGAGCCGGGACAACATCTGAAGCTTTCTTT. Translating it yields CASSRAGTTSEAFF.

V gene TRBV7-7 combines with J gene TRBJ2-7; TRBD1 matches 8 bases. V trimming: 0 bases; J trimming: 2 bases; junction bases outside the gene matches: 3. This CDR3 contains 15 residues. Looked up from germline, CDR1 is SSHAT and CDR2 is FNYEAQ (reference sequence). The DNA of the CDR3 is TGTGCCAGCAGCTTAGCGCAGGGGGCGACCTACGAGCAGTACTTC. The encoded protein is CASSLAQGATYEQYF.